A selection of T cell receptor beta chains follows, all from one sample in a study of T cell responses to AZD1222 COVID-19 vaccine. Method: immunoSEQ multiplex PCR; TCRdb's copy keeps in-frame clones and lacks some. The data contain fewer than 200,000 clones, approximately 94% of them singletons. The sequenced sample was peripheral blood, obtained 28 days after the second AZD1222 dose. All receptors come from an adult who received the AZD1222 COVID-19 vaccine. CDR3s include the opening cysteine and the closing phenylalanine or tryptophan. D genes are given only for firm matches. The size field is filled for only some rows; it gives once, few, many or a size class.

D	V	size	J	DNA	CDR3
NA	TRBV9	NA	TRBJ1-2	TGTGCCAGCGCCAAGGACGGAGGGAACTATGGCTACACCTTC	CASAKDGGNYGYTF
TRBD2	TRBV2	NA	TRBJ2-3	TGTGCCAGCAGTGATCGACTAGCGGGGGGCACTAGCACAGATACGCAGTATTTT	CASSDRLAGGTSTDTQYF
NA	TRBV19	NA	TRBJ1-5	TGTGCCAGTAGTATTGTAGGGTCCGCCGGCAATCAGCCCCAGCATTTT	CASSIVGSAGNQPQHF
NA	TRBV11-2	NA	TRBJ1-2	TGTGCCAGCAGCTTCGACACAGGAGGACTTTATGGCTACACCTTC	CASSFDTGGLYGYTF
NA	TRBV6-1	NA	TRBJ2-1	TGTGCCAGCAGTGACATGGCGGGGTACTCTGAGCAGTTCTTC	CASSDMAGYSEQFF
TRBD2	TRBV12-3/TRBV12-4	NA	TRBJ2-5	TGTGCCAGCACCGCGGGAGGGCAAGAGACCCAGTACTTC	CASTAGGQETQYF
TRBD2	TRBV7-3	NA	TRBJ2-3	TGTGCCAGCAGCTTAACCCCGACTAGCGGGGGGCTTAGCACAGATACGCAGTATTTT	CASSLTPTSGGLSTDTQYF
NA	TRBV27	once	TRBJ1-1	TGTGCCAGCAGCATTAGAGGGGAGTACGAGACTGAAGCTTTCTTT	CASSIRGEYETEAFF
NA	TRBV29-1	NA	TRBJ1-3	TGCAGCGTTGAAGTTGGACAGTCCATCGGAAACACCATATATTTT	CSVEVGQSIGNTIYF
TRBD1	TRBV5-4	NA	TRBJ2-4	TGTGCCAGCAGCTCGGAGACAGGGGGCAGGAACATTCAGTACTTC	CASSSETGGRNIQYF
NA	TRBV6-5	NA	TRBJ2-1	TGTGCCAGCAGTTACCGTCTCTACAATGAGCAGTTCTTC	CASSYRLYNEQFF
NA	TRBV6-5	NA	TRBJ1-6	TGTGCCAGCAGTTACGGGAAGGGGCAAAAATCACCCCTCCACTTT	CASSYGKGQKSPLHF
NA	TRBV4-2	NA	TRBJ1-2	TGTGCCAGCAGCCAGGACCAGGGATCAATGGGTTATGGCTACACCTTC	CASSQDQGSMGYGYTF
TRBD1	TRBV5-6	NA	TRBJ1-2	TGTGCCAGCAGCTGGGGACAGGGGTCTGGCTACACCTTC	CASSWGQGSGYTF
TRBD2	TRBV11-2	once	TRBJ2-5	TGTGCCAGCAGCCAACCCGGACTAGCCGGGGAGACCCAGTACTTC	CASSQPGLAGETQYF
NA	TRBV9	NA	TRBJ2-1	TGTGCCAGCAGCGTAGAGGGGGTTAGCTCCTACAATGAGCAGTTCTTC	CASSVEGVSSYNEQFF
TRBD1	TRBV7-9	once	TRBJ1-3	TGTGCCAGCAGCCTGGGACAGGGGGCGATCTCTGGAAACACCATATATTTT	CASSLGQGAISGNTIYF
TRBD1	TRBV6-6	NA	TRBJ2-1	TGTGCCAGCAGTCGGAGGGACAGGGGCAATGAGCAGTTCTTC	CASSRRDRGNEQFF
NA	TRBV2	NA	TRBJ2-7	TGTGCCAGCACTAGGTACTTAAGCTCCTACGAGCAGTACTTC	CASTRYLSSYEQYF
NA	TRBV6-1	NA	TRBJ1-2	TGTGCCAGCAGTGAGCAGGGAAACTATGGCTACACCTTC	CASSEQGNYGYTF
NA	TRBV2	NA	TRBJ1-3	TGTGCCAGCAGTCCTGACGGGGTTGGAAACACCATATATTTT	CASSPDGVGNTIYF
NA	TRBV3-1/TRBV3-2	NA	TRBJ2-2	TGTGCCAGCAGCCAAGCCTTGCGTCTAAACACCGGGGAGCTGTTTTTT	CASSQALRLNTGELFF
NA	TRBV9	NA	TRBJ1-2	TGTGCCAGCAGCCCCAGTGAAGGGTTTAACTATGGCTACACCTTC	CASSPSEGFNYGYTF
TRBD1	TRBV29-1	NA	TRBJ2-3	TGCAGCGGGGATCCGGGACAGGGCTCAGATACGCAGTATTTT	CSGDPGQGSDTQYF
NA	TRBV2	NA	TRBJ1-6	TGTGCCAGCAGTGAATTCAGGGGAAATTCACCCCTCCACTTT	CASSEFRGNSPLHF
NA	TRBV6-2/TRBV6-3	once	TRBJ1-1	TGTGCCAGCAGTTACCCACCGCGCGGGGACACTGAAGCTTTCTTT	CASSYPPRGDTEAFF
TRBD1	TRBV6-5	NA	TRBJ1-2	TGTGCCAGCTACAGGGGTTATGGCTACACCTTC	CASYRGYGYTF
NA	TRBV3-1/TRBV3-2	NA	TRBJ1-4	TGTGCCAGCAGCCAAAAGTTGGGGGGGCTTAATGAAAAACTGTTTTTT	CASSQKLGGLNEKLFF
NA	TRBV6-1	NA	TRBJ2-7	TGTGCCAGCAGTGAAGCGGCTACCGGGGCTGGGTACGAGCAGTACTTC	CASSEAATGAGYEQYF
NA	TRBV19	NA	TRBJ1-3	TGTGCCAGTAGTATAGCGGGCAGGGAGTCTGGAAACACCATATATTTT	CASSIAGRESGNTIYF
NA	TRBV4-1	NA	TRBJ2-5	TGCGCCAGCAGCCAAGAACAGGGACCGCGAGGAGAGACCCAGTACTTC	CASSQEQGPRGETQYF
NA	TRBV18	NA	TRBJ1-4	TGTGCCAGCTCTCTCGACAGAAACCTAAAACTGTTTTTT	CASSLDRNLKLFF
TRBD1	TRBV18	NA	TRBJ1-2	TGTGCCAGCTCACCTCAGCAGGGGGCAGAAGGCTACACCTTC	CASSPQQGAEGYTF
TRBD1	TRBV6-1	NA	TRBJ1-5	TGTGCCAGCAGTGAAAGACGCATTGGGACAGACAATCAGCCCCAGCATTTT	CASSERRIGTDNQPQHF
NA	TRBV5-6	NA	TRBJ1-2	TGTGCCAGCAGCCCATACAGGGCCTATGGCTACACCTTC	CASSPYRAYGYTF
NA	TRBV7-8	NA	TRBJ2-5	TGTGCCAGCAGCTTAGGACTAGGGGGGGCCCCCGGGGAGACCCAGTACTTC	CASSLGLGGAPGETQYF
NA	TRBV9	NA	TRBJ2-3	TGTGCCAGCAGCCCCGCCCCATTGGCGGATACGCAGTATTTT	CASSPAPLADTQYF
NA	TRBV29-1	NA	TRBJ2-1	TGCAGCATTACTGGGGGCGACTACAATGAGCAGTTCTTC	CSITGGDYNEQFF
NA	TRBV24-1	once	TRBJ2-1	TGTGCCACCAGTGCATCCGGGACAGGGGTGCTAGCGGGAGCAATTGATGAGCAGTTCTTC	CATSASGTGVLAGAIDEQFF